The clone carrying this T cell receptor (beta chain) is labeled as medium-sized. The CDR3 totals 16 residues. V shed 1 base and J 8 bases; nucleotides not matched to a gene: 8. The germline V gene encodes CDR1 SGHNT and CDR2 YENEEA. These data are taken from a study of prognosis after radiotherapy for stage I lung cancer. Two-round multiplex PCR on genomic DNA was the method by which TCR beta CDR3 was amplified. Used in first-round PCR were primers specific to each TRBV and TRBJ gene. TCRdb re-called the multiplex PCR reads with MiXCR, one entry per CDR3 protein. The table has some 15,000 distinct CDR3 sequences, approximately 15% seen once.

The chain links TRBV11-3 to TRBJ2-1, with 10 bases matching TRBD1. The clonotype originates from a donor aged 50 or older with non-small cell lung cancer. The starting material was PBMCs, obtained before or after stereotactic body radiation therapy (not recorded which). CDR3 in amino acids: CASSLVGDRGLHEQFF. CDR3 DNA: TGTGCCAGCAGCTTAGTCGGGGACAGGGGTCTCCATGAGCAGTTCTTC. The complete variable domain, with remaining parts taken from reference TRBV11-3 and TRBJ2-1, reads EAGVVQSPRYKIIEKKQPVAFWCNPISGHNTLYWYLQNLGQGPELLIRYENEEAVDDSQLPKDRFSAERLKGVDSTLKIQPAELGDSAVYLCASSLVGDRGLHEQFFGPGTRLTVL.